The source of this TCR beta chain is a study of identical twins. TCRdb reanalysed the 5' RACE reads using MiXCR and keeps one entry per CDR3 protein. The sample contains roughly 480,000 distinct CDR3 sequences, approximately 24% of which appear only once. This clonotype appeared a few times. These data are also associated with another study on T cells expressing NK-cell markers.

Material for sequencing was CD4+ T cells sorted from blood. The clonotype comes from a woman between 18 and 29 years old in good health.

The CDR3 loop is CASSEHILGAFF. CDR3 nucleotides: TGTGCCAGCAGTGAACATATCCTCGGGGCTTTCTTT. The chain links TRBV6-1 to TRBJ1-1; unclear D gene. Trimming took off 2 bases at V and 11 bases at J, with 12 bases between the two ends. The CDR3 extends over 12 amino acids. Germline V gene lookup returns CDR1 MNHNS and CDR2 SASEGT.